The 24 T cell receptor beta chains listed next were all sequenced from one sample in a study of blood T cell repertoires in COVID-19. Libraries were prepared by immunoSEQ multiplex PCR; TCRdb keeps only in-frame clonotypes and omits some of them. The repertoire consists of about 300,000 clones, with approximately 85% occurring once and the leading ten covering roughly 2%. The sequenced sample was PBMCs or T cells enriched from blood (not recorded which). Receptors originate from a man in his thirties or forties who had recovered from COVID-19.

This chain joins TRBV12-5 and TRBJ1-2; tentatively, D is TRBD1 (5 bases). The CDR3 is 16 amino acids. Germline V gene data show CDR1 as LGHNT and CDR2 as FRNRAP. V was pared by 2 bases and J by 4 bases, with 17 bases between. The CDR3 coding sequence is TGTGCTAGTGGTTTGCTCAAGGGGTGGGATCTCTATGGCTACACCTTC. Protein: CASGLLKGWDLYGYTF.

The V gene is TRBV7-8, the J gene TRBJ2-1; D perhaps matches TRBD2 (7 bases). The CDR3 has 16 amino acids. The V and J ends lost 2 bases and 5 bases respectively, with 16 bases between them. Germline assignment: CDR1 SGHVS and CDR2 FQNEAQ. In DNA, the CDR3 is TGTGCCAGCAGCTTAAGGGGACTAAGGGGGGACAATGAGCAGTTCTTC. Its translation: CASSLRGLRGDNEQFF.

Comments on this clone: Compared with germline, one end of the junction differs, possibly owing to a read error. The chain has TRBV7-9 and TRBJ2-7; TRBD2 aligns across 8 bases. Germline lookup yields CDR1 SEHNR and CDR2 FQNEAQ (reference sequence). The CDR3 runs to 13 residues. CDR3: CASSLAGPYEQYF. The CDR3 nucleotides are TGTGCCAGCAGTTTAGCGGGGCCCTACGAGCAGTACTTC.

V gene TRBV2 combines with J gene TRBJ2-3, with D uncertain. In germline, CDR1 is SNHLY, CDR2 FYNNEI. V lost 7 bases, J lost 3 bases, and 17 bases lay in between. The CDR3 totals 15 residues. The CDR3 DNA reads as TGTGCCAGCAAGTCAGAAACGACTTCTACAGATACGCAGTATTTT. Its translation: CASKSETTSTDTQYF. The full variable domain, completed using reference TRBV2 and TRBJ2-3, is EPEVTQTPSHQVTQMGQEVILRCVPISNHLYFYWYRQILGQKVEFLVSFYNNEISEKSEIFDDQFSVERPDGSNFTLKIRSTKLEDSAMYFCASKSETTSTDTQYFGPGTRLTVL.

V gene TRBV3-1 (or the pseudogene TRBV3-2) combines with J gene TRBJ2-1; 10 bases fit TRBD2. The trim removed 2 bases at V and 13 bases at J, leaving 8 bases unmatched. Germline lookup yields CDR1 LGHDT and CDR2 YNNKEL (reference sequence). This CDR3 is 14 amino acids long. In DNA form, the CDR3 reads TGTGCCAGCAGCCAATCCAGCGGGGGGGCTGAACAGTTCTTC. Protein: CASSQSSGGAEQFF.

V is TRBV24-1 and J is TRBJ2-5, with D tentatively TRBD1 (6 bases). The germline V gene encodes CDR1 KGHDR and CDR2 SFDVKD. V lost 7 bases, J lost 1 base, and 15 bases lay in between. CDR3 length equals 15 residues. The CDR3 nucleotides are TGTGCCACCAGCGAGCCGGGACACCCCCAAGAGACCCAGTACTTC. Translated, it gives CATSEPGHPQETQYF.

This chain connects TRBV6-2 or TRBV6-3 to TRBJ1-1, with D uncertain. Germline CDR1 MNHEY, CDR2 SVGEGT. Trimming took off 6 bases at V and 5 bases at J, with 10 bases between the two ends. This CDR3 comprises 12 residues. Here the CDR3 reads CASSPPFTEAFF. The CDR3 DNA follows: TGTGCCAGCAGCCCCCCCTTTACTGAAGCTTTCTTT.

The chain carries TRBV23-1 and TRBJ1-2; D is ambiguous. TRBV23-1 is an ORF for which the function is uncertain. Trimming shortened V by 0 bases and J by 4 bases, and 24 bases separated the two germline ends. The CDR3 runs 19 residues. The CDR3 spells CASSQSVTRLGANTYGYTF. In nucleotides, the CDR3 is TGCGCCAGCAGTCAATCTGTGACTCGCCTGGGAGCAAACACCTATGGCTACACCTTC.

This clone showed up just a few times. The chain carries TRBV5-4 and TRBJ1-2, with D perhaps TRBD1 (6 bases). There are 16 residues in the CDR3. Trimming pared 0 bases from V and 4 bases from J, leaving 16 bases between. Germline-derived CDR1 and CDR2 are SGHNT and YYREEE (reference sequence). CDR3 in DNA: TGTGCCAGCAGCTTGGCCGGGGGGGCGACGGGCTATGGCTACACCTTC. This translates into CASSLAGGATGYGYTF.

This clone came up once. The J gene is TRBJ1-5, the V gene TRBV6-5; no reliable D call. Germline V gene lookup returns CDR1 MNHEY and CDR2 SVGAGI. The V gene lost 11 bases and the J gene lost 2 bases, with 16 bases spanning the gap. The CDR3 spans 14 residues. Here the CDR3 reads CARSTWERNQPQHF. In nucleotides, the CDR3 is TGTGCCCGCTCCACTTGGGAGCGCAATCAGCCCCAGCATTTT.

Concerning this clone itself: The sample has other DNA sequences that encode this CDR3 too. The chain uses TRBV7-9 and TRBJ2-5; maybe TRBD1 (5 bases). Germline assignment: CDR1 SEHNR and CDR2 FQNEAQ (reference sequence). The V end lost 5 bases, the J end lost 4 bases, and 8 bases lay between the germline ends. The CDR3 is made up of 12 amino acids. The CDR3 coding sequence is TGTGCCAGCAGCCCCCAGGGAGAGACCCAGTACTTC. Protein sequence: CASSPQGETQYF.

This CDR3 is CASSAQPGQGFQYF. CDR3 nucleotides: TGTGCCAGCAGCGCACAACCGGGACAGGGATTCCAGTACTTC. The chain has TRBV9 and TRBJ2-5, with 9 positions matching TRBD1. CDR3 size: 14 residues. With 3 bases clipped from V and 10 bases from J, the junction kept 10 bases outside the gene matches. Germline V gene sequence: CDR1 SGDLS, CDR2 YYNGEE. Based on the CDR3 plus reference TRBV9 and TRBJ2-5, the full variable domain is DSGVTQTPKHLITATGQRVTLRCSPRSGDLSVYWYQQSLDQGLQFLIQYYNGEERAKGNILERFSAQQFPDLHSELNLSSLELGDSALYFCASSAQPGQGFQYFGPGTRLLVL.

V gene TRBV3-1 (or the pseudogene TRBV3-2) combines with J gene TRBJ1-4; 8 bases line up with TRBD1. The V and J ends lost 6 bases and 2 bases, in that order; junction bases with no gene match: 8. The CDR3 runs 16 residues. CDR1 is LGHDT, CDR2 YNNKEL, per germline (reference sequence). In DNA form, the CDR3 reads TGTGCCAGCAGTCCCTGGGACAGGCAGACTAATGAAAAACTGTTTTTT. Translating it yields CASSPWDRQTNEKLFF.

This clone has a single count. J is TRBJ2-7 and V is TRBV27, with D perhaps matching TRBD2 (5 bases). CDR1 and CDR2 from the germline V gene are MNHEY and SMNVEV (reference sequence). V was cut by 3 bases and J by 2 bases, with 11 bases left in between. The CDR3 contains 14 residues. In nucleotides, the CDR3 is TGTGCCAGCAGTTTCGCGGGCTATACCTACGAGCAGTACTTC. This sequence encodes CASSFAGYTYEQYF.

The genes are TRBV7-3 and TRBJ1-1; D is possibly TRBD1 (5 bases). The CDR3 is 13 residues long. V dropped 3 bases and J dropped 4 bases, with 9 bases sitting between them. The germline CDR1 and CDR2 sequences are SGHTA and FQGTGA. CDR3 loop: CASSLGTFTEAFF. The CDR3 nucleotides are TGTGCCAGCAGCTTGGGGACTTTCACTGAAGCTTTCTTT.

In this sample, this clone turned up a few times. V usage is TRBV5-5 and J usage is TRBJ2-1, with 8 nucleotides matching TRBD2. V was clipped by 6 bases and J by 9 bases; unmatched bases: 5. The CDR3 runs to 12 residues. Germline CDR1 SGHKS, CDR2 YYEKEE (reference sequence). The CDR3 nucleotides are TGTGCCAGCAACAACGGGGGGGGTGAGCAGTTCTTC. This sequence encodes CASNNGGGEQFF. Using reference TRBV5-5 and TRBJ2-1 for the parts outside the CDR3, the full variable domain is DAGVTQSPTHLIKTRGQQVTLRCSPISGHKSVSWYQQVLGQGPQFIFQYYEKEERGRGNFPDRFSARQFPNYSSELNVNALLLGDSALYLCASNNGGGEQFFGPGTRLTVL.

The CDR3: CASSSPQTGDTQYF. In DNA, the CDR3 is TGTGCCAGCAGCTCCCCTCAAACCGGGGATACGCAGTATTTT. The chain combines TRBV6-5 with TRBJ2-3; D remains ambiguous. This CDR3 is 14 amino acids long. Trimming pared 6 bases from V and 6 bases from J, leaving 16 bases between. From germline, CDR1 is MNHEY and CDR2 SVGAGI.

The rearrangement uses TRBV9 and TRBJ1-3, with D hard to call. The V gene lost 0 bases and the J gene lost 0 bases, with 16 bases spanning the gap. CDR1 is SGDLS and CDR2 is YYNGEE in the germline V gene. This CDR3 is built from 18 residues. The DNA of the CDR3 is TGTGCCAGCAGCGTAGAAGGATCTCAGGCGATCTCTGGAAACACCATATATTTT. Its protein is CASSVEGSQAISGNTIYF.

This chain uses TRBV18 with TRBJ1-2; D unresolved. The CDR3 sequence is 11 residues long. CDR1 and CDR2 (germline): KGHSH, LQKENI. Trimming shortened V by 2 bases and J by 6 bases, and 4 bases separated the two germline ends. CDR3 sequence (DNA): TGTGCCAGCTCACCAGGAGATGGCTACACCTTC. This gives the protein CASSPGDGYTF.

This chain uses TRBV25-1 with TRBJ1-3, with D possibly being TRBD1 (5 bases). V lost 4 bases and J lost 0, with 10 bases in between. Germline V CDR1 and CDR2: MGHDK, SYGVNS. This CDR3 region has 15 residues. Here the CDR3 DNA reads TGTGCCAGCAGTGTGGACATCCCCTCTGGAAACACCATATATTTT. Protein: CASSVDIPSGNTIYF.

This rearrangement joins TRBV6-5 to TRBJ2-7, with 9 bases identical to TRBD1. The CDR3 spans 15 residues. V shed 6 bases and J 2 bases; nucleotides not matched to a gene: 8. Germline assignment: CDR1 MNHEY and CDR2 SVGAGI. CDR3 residues: CASSARDRVPYEQYF. The CDR3 nucleotides read TGTGCCAGCAGCGCCCGGGACAGGGTACCCTACGAGCAGTACTTC.

The rearrangement links TRBV6-1 to TRBJ1-2, with TRBD1 as a possible D gene (6 bases). The CDR3 sequence is 14 residues long. Germline V gene data show CDR1 as MNHNS and CDR2 as SASEGT. Trimming took off 2 bases at V and 4 bases at J, with 11 bases between the two ends. CDR3 sequence: CASSETGISYGYTF. The DNA of the CDR3 is TGTGCCAGCAGTGAAACAGGGATATCCTATGGCTACACCTTC.

This clone was seen once. V and J are TRBV11-2 and TRBJ1-5, with 7 nucleotides matching TRBD1. The CDR3 is 14 amino acids. V lost 5 bases, J lost 4 bases, and 5 bases stayed unmatched. CDR1 and CDR2 (germline): SGHAT, FQNNGV. CDR3 in DNA: TGTGCCAGCAGCCTGACAGGGCCTAATCAGCCCCAGCATTTT. Translation gives CASSLTGPNQPQHF.

V and J are TRBV5-8 and TRBJ2-3; 8 nucleotides agree with TRBD2. The germline gives CDR1 SGHTS, CDR2 YDEGEE. There are 14 residues in the CDR3. Losses at the gene ends were 6 bases for V and 2 bases for J; bases not matched to a gene: 5. The CDR3 reads CASIAGGNTDTQYF. The DNA of the CDR3 is TGTGCCAGCATTGCGGGGGGAAACACAGATACGCAGTATTTT. The complete variable domain, with remaining parts taken from reference TRBV5-8 and TRBJ2-3, reads EAGVTQSPTHLIKTRGQQATLRCSPISGHTSVYWYQQALGLGLQFLLWYDEGEERNRGNFPPRFSGRQFPNYSSELNVNALELEDSALYLCASIAGGNTDTQYFGPGTRLTVL.